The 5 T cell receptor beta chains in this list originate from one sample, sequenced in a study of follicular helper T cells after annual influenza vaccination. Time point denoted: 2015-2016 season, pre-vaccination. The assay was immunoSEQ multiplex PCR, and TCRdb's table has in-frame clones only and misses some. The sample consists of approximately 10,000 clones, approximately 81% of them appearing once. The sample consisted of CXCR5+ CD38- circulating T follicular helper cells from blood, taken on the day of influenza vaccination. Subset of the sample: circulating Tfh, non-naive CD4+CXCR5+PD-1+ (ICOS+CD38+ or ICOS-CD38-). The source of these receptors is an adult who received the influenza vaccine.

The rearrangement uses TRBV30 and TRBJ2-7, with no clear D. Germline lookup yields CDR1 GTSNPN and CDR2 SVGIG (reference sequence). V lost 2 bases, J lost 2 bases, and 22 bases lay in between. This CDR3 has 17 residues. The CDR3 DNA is TGTGCCTGGAGTCCTAAAAAGGACGCATATTATCCCTACGAGCAGTACTTC. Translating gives CAWSPKKDAYYPYEQYF.

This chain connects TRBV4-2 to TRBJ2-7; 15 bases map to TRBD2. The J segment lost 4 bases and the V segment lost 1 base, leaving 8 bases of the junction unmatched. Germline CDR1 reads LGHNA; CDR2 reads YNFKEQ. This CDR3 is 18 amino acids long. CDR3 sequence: CASSQAWTSGRARYEQYF. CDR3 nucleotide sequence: TGTGCCAGCAGCCAAGCTTGGACTAGCGGGAGGGCTCGGTACGAGCAGTACTTC.

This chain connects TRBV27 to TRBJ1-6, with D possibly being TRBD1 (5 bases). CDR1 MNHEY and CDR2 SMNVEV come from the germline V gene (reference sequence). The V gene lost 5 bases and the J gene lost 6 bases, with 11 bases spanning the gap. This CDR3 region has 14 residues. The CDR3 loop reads CASSPRTRNSPLHF. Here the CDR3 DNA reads TGTGCCAGCAGTCCCAGGACACGTAATTCACCCCTCCACTTT.

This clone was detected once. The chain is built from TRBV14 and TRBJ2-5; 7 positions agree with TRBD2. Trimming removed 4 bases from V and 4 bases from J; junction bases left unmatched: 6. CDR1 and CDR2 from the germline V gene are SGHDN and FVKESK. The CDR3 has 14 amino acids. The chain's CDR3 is CASSLQAGAETQYF. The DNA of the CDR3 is TGTGCCAGCAGCCTACAGGCGGGAGCAGAGACCCAGTACTTC.

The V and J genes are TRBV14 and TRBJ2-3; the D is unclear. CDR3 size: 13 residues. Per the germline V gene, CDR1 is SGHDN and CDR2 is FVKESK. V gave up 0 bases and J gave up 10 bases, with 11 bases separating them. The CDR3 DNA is TGTGCCAGCAGCCAAGACGGCGTGTGGGCGCAGTATTTT. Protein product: CASSQDGVWAQYF.